A single sample gave rise to the 25 T cell receptor beta chains below, sequenced in a study of Ad26.COV2.S vaccination and SARS-CoV-2 variants. The treatment denotes: around 19 received Ad26.COV2.S at low or high dose, single or two shots; 5 received placebo; per-sample allocation not given. Samples were taken on day 63 after the first vaccine or placebo injection. Clones were read by immunoSEQ multiplex PCR, and TCRdb kept only the in-frame ones, dropping some. The sample lists approximately 300,000 clones, around 83% occurring once. Source: peripheral blood, taken in a trial of Ad26.COV2.S vaccine versus placebo. Receptors originate from a person between 18 and 65 years old who received the Ad26.COV2.S COVID-19 vaccine or a placebo.

V and J are TRBV11-2 and TRBJ2-7; TRBD1 agrees at 7 bases. With V trimmed by 1 base and J by 7 bases, 10 bases remained unmatched. Germline assignment: CDR1 SGHAT and CDR2 FQNNGV. The CDR3 consists of 15 residues. The CDR3 DNA reads as TGTGCCAGCAGCTTAGCCCCGGGACAGCTAGGGGAGCAGTACTTC. Protein product: CASSLAPGQLGEQYF.

This clone was recorded only once. This chain connects TRBV7-2 to TRBJ2-3; D uncertain. V lost 5 bases to trimming and J lost 4 bases, with 13 bases between them. This CDR3 is 14 amino acids long. The germline V gene encodes CDR1 SGHTA and CDR2 FQGNSA. The CDR3 bases are TGTGCCAGCAGCATAGGACGAGGTGCAGATACGCAGTATTTT. Protein product: CASSIGRGADTQYF.

The chain combines TRBV6-5 with TRBJ1-2; D perhaps matches TRBD1 (6 bases). Germline V lookup: CDR1 MNHEY, CDR2 SVGAGI. This CDR3 contains 13 residues. Trimming stripped 3 bases from V and 3 bases from J, with 8 bases between. The CDR3 DNA sequence: TGTGCCAGCAGTTATGCAGGGGACTATGGCTACACCTTC. Its translation: CASSYAGDYGYTF.

The chain employs TRBV3-1 (or the pseudogene TRBV3-2) and TRBJ2-3; 10 bases map to TRBD1. There are 15 residues in the CDR3. CDR1 and CDR2 (germline): LGHDT, YNNKEL (reference sequence). With 0 bases clipped from V and 4 bases from J, the junction kept 1 base outside the gene matches. CDR3 sequence reads: CASSQDGTGADTQYF. The CDR3 DNA reads TGTGCCAGCAGCCAAGACGGGACAGGGGCAGATACGCAGTATTTT.

The CDR3 spells CASARDQEAEAFF. The DNA of the CDR3 is TGCGCCAGCGCCCGGGACCAGGAGGCTGAAGCTTTCTTT. This chain links TRBV5-1 with TRBJ1-1; tentatively, D is TRBD1 (5 bases). V shed 7 bases and J shed 6 bases, with 16 bases lying between them. This CDR3 region has 13 residues. In germline, CDR1 is SGHRS, CDR2 YFSETQ.

The chain joins TRBV20-1 to TRBJ1-1; D is undetermined. Trimming removed 3 bases at V and 10 bases at J, with 18 bases between. Looked up from germline, CDR1 is DFQATT and CDR2 is SNEGSKA (reference sequence). The CDR3 has 13 residues. Here the CDR3 reads CSASLGARNGAFF. For the CDR3, the DNA is TGCAGTGCTAGTTTGGGAGCACGGAATGGAGCTTTCTTT.

The J gene is TRBJ2-1, the V gene TRBV5-1, with D uncertain. Trimming shortened V by 0 bases and J by 3 bases, and 13 bases separated the two germline ends. The CDR3 has 16 amino acids. Germline V gene sequence: CDR1 SGHRS, CDR2 YFSETQ. The CDR3 DNA follows: TGCGCCAGCAGCTTGGCTCCGCGGAACTACTACAATGAGCAGTTCTTC. Its protein is CASSLAPRNYYNEQFF.

This clone was detected once. V and J are TRBV6-5 and TRBJ2-1; 7 bases are shared with TRBD1. The J segment lost 6 bases and the V segment lost 6 bases, leaving 11 bases of the junction unmatched. CDR1 and CDR2 (germline): MNHEY, SVGAGI. The CDR3 has 15 amino acids. The CDR3, as DNA: TGTGCCAGCAGCCCGGGACAGATAACGATCAATGAGCAGTTCTTC. It specifies CASSPGQITINEQFF.

The chain recombines TRBV30 with TRBJ1-2, with D hard to call. The CDR3 totals 11 residues. The V and J ends lost 4 bases and 4 bases respectively, with 7 bases between them. Germline lookup yields CDR1 GTSNPN and CDR2 SVGIG (reference sequence). DNA of the CDR3: TGTGCCTGGACAGCGCTCTATGGCTACACCTTC. This encodes CAWTALYGYTF.

The chain uses TRBV7-3 and TRBJ1-1; no clear D gene. From germline, CDR1 is SGHTA and CDR2 FQGTGA. The length of the CDR3 is 13 residues. V was shortened by 7 bases and J by 1 base, with 10 bases between the two germline ends. The CDR3 region has the DNA TGTGCCAGCAAGAGGGATGCGAACACTGAAGCTTTCTTT. This encodes CASKRDANTEAFF.

The J gene is TRBJ2-3, the V gene TRBV10-3; 10 bases fit TRBD2. This CDR3 has 18 residues. CDR1 and CDR2 from the germline V gene are ENHRY and SYGVKD. V was pared by 2 bases and J by 4 bases, with 12 bases of the junction left unmatched. CDR3 region: CAISEGAGGSLGPDTQYF. The CDR3 DNA sequence: TGTGCCATCAGTGAGGGAGCGGGGGGGTCTCTTGGCCCAGATACGCAGTATTTT.

The chain uses TRBV7-9 and TRBJ2-2; D might be TRBD2 (6 bases). V was clipped by 8 bases and J by 0 bases, with 10 bases between them. Germline V gene sequence: CDR1 SEHNR, CDR2 FQNEAQ (reference sequence). This CDR3 contains 14 residues. The CDR3 nucleotides are TGTGCCAGCGGGCGGGAAACGAACACCGGGGAGCTGTTTTTT. It translates to CASGRETNTGELFF.

This chain joins TRBV7-8 and TRBJ2-3; D is tentatively TRBD1 or TRBD2 (6 bases each). Germline CDR1 and CDR2: SGHVS and FQNEAQ. Trimming shortened V by 3 bases and J by 4 bases, and 17 bases separated the two germline ends. The CDR3 contains 16 residues. CDR3 residues: CASSLRQTRGPDTQYF. For the CDR3, the DNA is TGTGCCAGCAGCTTGCGACAGACTCGGGGGCCAGATACGCAGTATTTT. Complete variable domain (other parts from reference TRBV7-8 and TRBJ2-3): GAGVSQSPRYKVAKRGQDVALRCDPISGHVSLFWYQQALGQGPEFLTYFQNEAQLDKSGLPSDRFFAERPEGSVSTLKIQRTQQEDSAVYLCASSLRQTRGPDTQYFGPGTRLTVL.

This clone appeared once. The V and J genes are TRBV10-3 and TRBJ2-5, with 14 bases lining up with TRBD2. V shed 4 bases and J 1 base; nucleotides not matched to a gene: 5. The CDR3 is made up of 17 amino acids. CDR1 ENHRY and CDR2 SYGVKD come from the germline V gene. CDR3 nucleotide sequence: TGTGCCATCAGTGGGGGGACTAGCGGGGGCCCCCAAGAGACCCAGTACTTC. Its protein product is CAISGGTSGGPQETQYF.

Note on this clone: Because it lacks the conserved phenylalanine or tryptophan at the end, this CDR3 is likely a read error. Because the CDR3's place on the DNA is in doubt, the DNA is left out and the CDR3 is given as listed by TCRdb. The chain has TRBV6-5 and TRBJ2-7; TRBD1 was called by the table and not checked on the DNA. In germline, CDR1 is MNHEY, CDR2 SVGAGI. The CDR3 is made up of 11 amino acids, end residues included. The CDR3 sequence: CASRTGQPALA.

This clone showed up just once. The chain has TRBV6-5 and TRBJ2-5, with 10 nucleotides matching TRBD2. This CDR3 is built from 14 residues. Germline CDR1 is MNHEY and CDR2 is SVGAGI. V lost 7 bases and J lost 4; bases outside the gene matches: 6. The CDR3 bases are TGTGCCAGCAATAGCGGGGGGAGAGGAGAGACCCAGTACTTC. As protein: CASNSGGRGETQYF.

The rearrangement joins TRBV6-5 to TRBJ1-3; D unclear. The CDR3 spans 16 residues. V shed 0 bases and J shed 0 bases, with 9 bases lying between them. The germline gives CDR1 MNHEY, CDR2 SVGAGI. CDR3 residues: CASSYSDGNSGNTIYF. CDR3 sequence (DNA): TGTGCCAGCAGTTACTCCGACGGAAACTCTGGAAACACCATATATTTT.

J is TRBJ1-3 and V is TRBV30, with 7 positions matching TRBD1. V was clipped by 1 base and J by 0 bases; unmatched bases: 0. Germline assignment: CDR1 GTSNPN and CDR2 SVGIG (reference sequence). The CDR3 sequence is 14 residues long. CDR3 region: CAWSGDSSGNTIYF. The CDR3 DNA is TGTGCCTGGAGTGGGGACAGCTCTGGAAACACCATATATTTT.

The chain combines TRBV3-1 (or the pseudogene TRBV3-2) with TRBJ1-1, with D tentatively TRBD1 (5 bases). V lost 1 base, J lost 1 base, and 22 bases lay in between. This CDR3 region has 19 residues. CDR1 LGHDT and CDR2 YNNKEL come from the germline V gene (reference sequence). CDR3 sequence: CASSQVTGTSILENTEAFF. The CDR3 coding sequence is TGTGCCAGCAGCCAAGTAACTGGGACCTCCATCTTGGAGAACACTGAAGCTTTCTTT.

The chain couples TRBV19 to TRBJ2-2; 10 nucleotides align to TRBD2. The germline V gene has CDR1 LNHDA and CDR2 SQIVND (reference sequence). V was pared by 5 bases and J by 3 bases, with 9 bases of the junction left unmatched. The CDR3 totals 17 residues. CDR3 amino acids: CASSPLTTSGYTGELFF. CDR3 sequence (DNA): TGTGCCAGTAGTCCTTTAACGACTAGCGGGTACACCGGGGAGCTGTTTTTT.

The rearrangement joins TRBV5-1 to TRBJ2-7; D is unclear. The germline V gene has CDR1 SGHRS and CDR2 YFSETQ. The CDR3 is made up of 12 amino acids. V was cut by 5 bases and J by 3 bases, with 9 bases left in between. This CDR3 is CASRNDGYEQYF. CDR3 in DNA: TGCGCCAGCAGAAATGACGGCTACGAGCAGTACTTC.

The chain employs TRBV19 and TRBJ1-2; a weak D match, TRBD1 (5 bases). The germline V gene has CDR1 LNHDA and CDR2 SQIVND (reference sequence). V was shortened by 3 bases and J by 3 bases, with 14 bases between the two germline ends. This CDR3 region has 15 residues. CDR3 nucleotides: TGTGCCAGTAGTATGTCGGGGGTGTCCGACTATGGCTACACCTTC. Residues: CASSMSGVSDYGYTF.

The chain carries TRBV4-1 and TRBJ2-5; 7 bases map to TRBD1. V was pared by 3 bases and J by 3 bases, with 7 bases of the junction left unmatched. The CDR3 is made up of 15 amino acids. Germline CDR1 reads MGHRA; CDR2 reads YSYEKL. The CDR3 spells CASSQQTGNKETQYF. CDR3 nucleotides: TGCGCCAGCAGCCAGCAGACAGGGAATAAAGAGACCCAGTACTTC.

The chain couples TRBV5-1 to TRBJ2-2, with 7 bases that match TRBD2. The CDR3 has 18 amino acids. After removal of 1 base from V and 1 base from J, the junction contained 10 bases not matched to a gene. CDR1 SGHRS and CDR2 YFSETQ come from the germline V gene. CDR3 sequence reads: CASSLKPRGEMNTGELFF. CDR3 in DNA: TGCGCCAGCAGCTTGAAGCCCCGGGGGGAAATGAACACCGGGGAGCTGTTTTTT.

In its sample, this clone was seen once. V is TRBV11-2 and J is TRBJ2-3; the match to TRBD2 covers 9 bases. Germline V CDR1 and CDR2: SGHAT, FQNNGV. V gave up 1 base and J gave up 5 bases; unmatched junction bases: 4. This CDR3 is built from 15 residues. The CDR3, as DNA: TGTGCCAGCAGCTTAGCTGCGGGGGGGAAAGATACGCAGTATTTT. Its translation: CASSLAAGGKDTQYF.